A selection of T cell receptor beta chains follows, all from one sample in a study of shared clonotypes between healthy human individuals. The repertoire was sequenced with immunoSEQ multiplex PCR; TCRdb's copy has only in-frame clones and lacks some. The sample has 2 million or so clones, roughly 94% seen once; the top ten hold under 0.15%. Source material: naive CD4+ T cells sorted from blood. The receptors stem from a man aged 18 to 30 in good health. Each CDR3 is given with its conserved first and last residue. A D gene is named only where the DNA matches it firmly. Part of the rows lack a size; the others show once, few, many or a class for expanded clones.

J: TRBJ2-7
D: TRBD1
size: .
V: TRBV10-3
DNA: TGTGCCATCAGTGAGTCAATGGACAGGGGGCTGAACGAGCAGTACTTC
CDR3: CAISESMDRGLNEQYF

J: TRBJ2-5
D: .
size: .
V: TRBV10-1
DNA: TGCGCCAGCAGCGAACAGGGACGGGAGACCCAGTACTTC
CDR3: CASSEQGRETQYF

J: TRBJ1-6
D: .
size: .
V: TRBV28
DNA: TGTGCCAGCAGTTTGGACAGTAGCGCCTATAATTCACCCCTCCACTTT
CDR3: CASSLDSSAYNSPLHF

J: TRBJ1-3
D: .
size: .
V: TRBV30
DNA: TGTGCCTGGGGGTCATCCTCTGGAAACACCATATATTTT
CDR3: CAWGSSSGNTIYF

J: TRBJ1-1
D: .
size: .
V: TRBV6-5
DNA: TGTGCCACATATAGGGAATTTGAAGCTTTCTTT
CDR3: CATYREFEAFF

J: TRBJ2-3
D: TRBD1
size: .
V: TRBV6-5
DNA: TGTGCCAGCGGACAACAGGGGTCTCAGTATTTT
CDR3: CASGQQGSQYF

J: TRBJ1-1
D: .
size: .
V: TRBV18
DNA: TGTGCCAGCTCACCACTTCAGGCAGCTATGAACACTGAAGCTTTCTTT
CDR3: CASSPLQAAMNTEAFF

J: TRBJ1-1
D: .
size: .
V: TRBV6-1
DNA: TGTGCCAGCAGTGGGGAACCGAGCACTGAAGCTTTCTTT
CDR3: CASSGEPSTEAFF

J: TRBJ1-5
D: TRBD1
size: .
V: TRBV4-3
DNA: TGCGCCAGCAGCCTAGGGACAGGGAATCAGCCCCAGCATTTT
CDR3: CASSLGTGNQPQHF

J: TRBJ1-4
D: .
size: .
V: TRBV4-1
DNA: TGCGCCAGCAGCCAACTTGAGTACCCGCTACTTACAACTAATGAAAAACTGTTTTTT
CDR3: CASSQLEYPLLTTNEKLFF

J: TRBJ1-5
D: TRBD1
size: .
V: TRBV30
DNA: TGTGCCTGGAGTATTTTCGGGACAGATAGCAATCAGCCCCAGCATTTT
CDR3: CAWSIFGTDSNQPQHF

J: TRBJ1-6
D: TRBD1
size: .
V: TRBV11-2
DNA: TGTGCCAGCAGCTCCCTAGCAGGGGGCGATTCACCCCTCCACTTT
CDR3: CASSSLAGGDSPLHF

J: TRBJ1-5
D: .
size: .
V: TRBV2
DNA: TGTGCCAGCAGTAAAGGACAGACAGTTCAGCCCCAGCATTTT
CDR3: CASSKGQTVQPQHF

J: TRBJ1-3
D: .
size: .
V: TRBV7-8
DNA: TGTGCCAGCAGCTTAGAGGGGTTTGCAGGAAACACCATATATTTT
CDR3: CASSLEGFAGNTIYF

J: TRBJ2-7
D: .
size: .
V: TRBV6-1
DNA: TGTGCCAGCACAACTACGTCGCCCCCGCCGCAGTACTTC
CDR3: CASTTTSPPPQYF

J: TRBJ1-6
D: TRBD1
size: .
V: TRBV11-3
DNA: TGTGCCAGCAGCCAACAGGGGCCTTATAATTCACCCCTCCACTTT
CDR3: CASSQQGPYNSPLHF

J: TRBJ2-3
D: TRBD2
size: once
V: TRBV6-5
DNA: TGTGCCAGCACCGAAGTTGGGCTAGCGGGGAACCAGTATTTT
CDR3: CASTEVGLAGNQYF

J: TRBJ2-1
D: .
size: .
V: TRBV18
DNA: TGTGCCAGCTCACCCCCCGTCCACAGGAGAAACAATGAGCAGTTCTTC
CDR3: CASSPPVHRRNNEQFF

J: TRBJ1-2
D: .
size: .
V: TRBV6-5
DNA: TGTGCCAGCAGTTACAGAGAGGTTAACTATGGCTACACCTTC
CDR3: CASSYREVNYGYTF

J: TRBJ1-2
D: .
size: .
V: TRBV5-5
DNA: TGTGCCAGCAGTTTACTGGGGGGAAATGGCTACACCTTC
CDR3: CASSLLGGNGYTF

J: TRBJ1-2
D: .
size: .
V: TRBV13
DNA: TGTGCCAGCAGCTTAGAAAAAGTAAGGGGCCCGGTAACCTATGGCTACACCTTC
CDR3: CASSLEKVRGPVTYGYTF

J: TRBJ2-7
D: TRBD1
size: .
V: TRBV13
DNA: TGTGCCAGCAGCTTCGGACAGGCATTAGACGAGCAGTACTTC
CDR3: CASSFGQALDEQYF

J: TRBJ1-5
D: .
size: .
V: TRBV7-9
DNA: TGTGCCAGCAGCCCTTCGGGGGCGCCGAATCAGCCCCAGCATTTT
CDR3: CASSPSGAPNQPQHF

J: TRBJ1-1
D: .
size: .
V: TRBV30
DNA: TGTGCCTGGAGCTTGGCGGGAAAGGCAAACACTGAAGCTTTCTTT
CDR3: CAWSLAGKANTEAFF